This T cell receptor (beta chain) comes out of a study of radiation and T cells in renal cell carcinoma. CDR1 and CDR2 from the germline V gene are MNHEY and SMNVEV (reference sequence). The CDR3 length is 14 residues. V lost 4 bases to trimming and J lost 1 base, with 11 bases between them. Sequencing was performed with immunoSEQ multiplex PCR; in TCRdb, only in-frame clones are kept and a portion is missing. The table records 90,000 to 100,000 clones, about 86% of them present only once. Time point specified: baseline pretreatment blood. The treatment here: 15 Gy SBRT to primary tumor, nephrectomy 4 weeks later. This renal cell carcinoma was of the clear cell type. General study findings and limits: From baseline, blood top tumor clonotypes peaked at 2 weeks post-radiation.

Comment on this clone: The antigen remains unidentified.

The source was blood, collected from a patient whose treatment included radiotherapy and nephrectomy. This clonotype originated in a man between 50 and 59 years old with renal cell carcinoma. The chain recombines TRBV27 with TRBJ2-7; perhaps D is TRBD1 or TRBD2 (5 bases each). The CDR3 sequence is CASSSWDRSYEQYF. The CDR3 DNA follows: TGTGCCAGCAGTTCCTGGGACCGATCCTACGAGCAGTACTTC.